These 27 T cell receptor beta chains share one sample of origin, sequenced in a study of blood T cell repertoires in COVID-19. Profiled with immunoSEQ multiplex PCR; TCRdb holds only in-frame clones, not every one. Among around 300,000 clones listed, approximately 86% were seen once. Sequenced input: PBMCs or T cells enriched from blood (not recorded which). The receptors were sampled from a young woman who had recovered from COVID-19.

This clone was seen a handful of times. V usage is TRBV3-1 (or the pseudogene TRBV3-2) and J usage is TRBJ2-2; D remains ambiguous. V gave up 4 bases and J gave up 0 bases, with 12 bases separating them. The CDR3 has 16 residues. Looked up from germline, CDR1 is LGHDT and CDR2 is YNNKEL (reference sequence). CDR3 amino acids: CASSLWHTANTGELFF. The DNA of the CDR3 is TGTGCCAGCAGCCTGTGGCACACCGCGAACACCGGGGAGCTGTTTTTT.

The V call is TRBV5-6, the J call TRBJ1-6; D is possibly TRBD1 (6 bases). This CDR3 is 17 amino acids long. In germline, CDR1 is SGHDT, CDR2 YYEEEE. Trimming shortened V by 4 bases and J by 4 bases, and 18 bases separated the two germline ends. The CDR3 region has the DNA TGTGCCAGCAGCAAACTCCCCGGACAGCCTTATAATTCACCCCTCCACTTT. This sequence encodes CASSKLPGQPYNSPLHF.

The chain employs TRBV11-2 and TRBJ2-7, with D tentatively TRBD2 (6 bases). V was shortened by 5 bases and J by 2 bases, with 16 bases between the two germline ends. The CDR3 runs to 15 residues. Germline CDR1 SGHAT, CDR2 FQNNGV. In nucleotides, the CDR3 is TGTGCCAGCAGCCCATTGGCGGGGACCACCTACGAGCAGTACTTC. The encoded protein is CASSPLAGTTYEQYF.

This chain uses TRBV7-2 with TRBJ2-7, with 9 bases matching TRBD1. The J segment lost 4 bases and the V segment lost 4 bases, leaving 8 bases of the junction unmatched. This CDR3 region has 15 residues. Looked up from germline, CDR1 is SGHTA and CDR2 is FQGNSA. The CDR3 loop reads CASSSLQGAGYEQYF. In DNA, the CDR3 is TGTGCCAGCAGCTCGTTACAGGGGGCGGGGTACGAGCAGTACTTC. The complete variable domain, with remaining parts taken from reference TRBV7-2 and TRBJ2-7, reads GAGVSQSPSNKVTEKGKDVELRCDPISGHTALYWYRQSLGQGLEFLIYFQGNSAPDKSGLPSDRFSAERTGGSVSTLTIQRTQQEDSAVYLCASSSLQGAGYEQYFGPGTRLTVT.

This clone was counted a few times. The chain is built from TRBV7-9 and TRBJ1-1; D uncertain. Germline CDR1 is SEHNR and CDR2 is FQNEAQ (reference sequence). This CDR3 is built from 13 residues. V gave up 7 bases and J gave up 3 bases, with 12 bases separating them. The CDR3 nucleotides are TGTGCCAGCAACTATATGGAGGACACTGAAGCTTTCTTT. Its translation is CASNYMEDTEAFF.

The J gene is TRBJ2-1, the V gene TRBV27, with TRBD2 matching 10 bases. The J segment lost 8 bases and the V segment lost 3 bases, leaving 7 bases of the junction unmatched. CDR3 length: 15 residues. Germline V CDR1 and CDR2: MNHEY, SMNVEV (reference sequence). The CDR3 region has the DNA TGTGCCAGCAGTTTTGTAGCGGGGGGTGTATATGAGCAGTTCTTC. This codes for CASSFVAGGVYEQFF.

The V gene is TRBV21-1, the J gene TRBJ2-7; the table's D call of TRBD1 was not tested on the DNA. TRBV21-1 represents a pseudogene. This CDR3 is 16 amino acids long. The CDR3 here is CASSIRAGTGDSEQYF. The CDR3 DNA reads TGTGCCAGCAGCATCCGCGCCGGGACAGGGGACAGCGAGCAGTACTTC.

The chain links TRBV30 to TRBJ1-1; 11 bases map to TRBD1. The CDR3 totals 13 residues. V lost 7 bases and J lost 5; bases outside the gene matches: 6. From germline, CDR1 is GTSNPN and CDR2 SVGIG (reference sequence). CDR3 region: CASSGTGGTEAFF. CDR3 coding DNA: TGTGCCTCGTCCGGGACAGGGGGAACTGAAGCTTTCTTT.

The CDR3 loop reads CASSLVWDRTYEQYF. The CDR3 bases are TGTGCCAGCAGCTTAGTATGGGACAGGACCTACGAGCAGTACTTC. The chain joins TRBV7-9 to TRBJ2-7; 8 bases align to TRBD1. V was clipped by 1 base and J by 2 bases; unmatched bases: 4. Germline V gene lookup returns CDR1 SEHNR and CDR2 FQNEAQ (reference sequence). The CDR3 runs to 15 residues.

This chain uses TRBV5-8 with TRBJ2-5; D is ambiguous. The ends were cut back, 4 bases at V and 5 bases at J, with 12 bases in the middle. Germline V gene data show CDR1 as SGHTS and CDR2 as YDEGEE. This CDR3 is built from 13 residues. CDR3 loop: CASSVTKFETQYF. In DNA, the CDR3 is TGTGCCAGCAGCGTAACTAAGTTTGAGACCCAGTACTTC.

V usage is TRBV28 and J usage is TRBJ1-3; D unclear. This CDR3 is 14 amino acids long. Per germline, CDR1 MDHEN and CDR2 SYDVKM. V was pared by 3 bases and J by 2 bases, with 8 bases between. The CDR3 DNA follows: TGTGCCAGCAGTTTCAAACAAACTGGAAACACCATATATTTT. This translates into CASSFKQTGNTIYF.

The chain is built from TRBV3-1 (or the pseudogene TRBV3-2) and TRBJ2-3; 7 nucleotides line up with TRBD1. Looked up from germline, CDR1 is LGHDT and CDR2 is YNNKEL (reference sequence). Trimming removed 8 bases from V and 2 bases from J; junction bases left unmatched: 13. The CDR3 has 16 residues. The DNA for the CDR3 is TGTGCCAGCCGTCGGGGTGTCAGGGGGATCACAGATACGCAGTATTTT. Translated: CASRRGVRGITDTQYF.

The chain carries TRBV6-6 and TRBJ1-4, with TRBD1 matching over 9 bases. Germline CDR1 MNHNY, CDR2 SVGAGI (reference sequence). This CDR3 comprises 15 residues. V gave up 5 bases and J gave up 7 bases; unmatched junction bases: 8. The CDR3 sequence: CASSKTGTGTEKLFF. CDR3 DNA sequence: TGTGCCAGCAGTAAGACCGGGACAGGGACTGAAAAACTGTTTTTT.

This chain connects TRBV18 to TRBJ2-3, with D possibly being TRBD1 (5 bases). Deletions cut 1 base from V and 8 bases from J, with 16 bases between. Germline CDR1 reads KGHSH; CDR2 reads LQKENI. The CDR3 spans 15 residues. The CDR3: CASSPLLGPAGTQYF. CDR3 sequence (DNA): TGTGCCAGCTCACCACTTCTGGGGCCAGCCGGTACGCAGTATTTT.

The chain combines TRBV28 with TRBJ2-2; D possibly corresponds to TRBD1 (5 bases). The germline CDR1 and CDR2 sequences are MDHEN and SYDVKM. The length of the CDR3 is 12 residues. This CDR3 is CAGAVPTGELFF. The CDR3 region has the DNA TGTGCAGGGGCTGTCCCCACCGGGGAGCTGTTTTTT.

V gene TRBV6-2 or TRBV6-3 combines with J gene TRBJ2-7; 7 bases fit TRBD2. The germline CDR1 and CDR2 sequences are MNHEY and SVGEGT. CDR3 length: 15 residues. Losses at the gene ends were 0 bases for V and 3 bases for J; bases not matched to a gene: 5. The CDR3 sequence is CASSYSGLADYEQYF. In DNA form, the CDR3 reads TGTGCCAGCAGTTACTCAGGGCTAGCGGACTACGAGCAGTACTTC.

CDR3 loop: CASRTGVAGSPLHF. For the CDR3, the DNA is TGTGCCAGCAGAACGGGAGTGGCGGGATCACCCCTCCACTTT. The genes are TRBV6-5 and TRBJ1-6; D not resolved. Germline CDR1 reads MNHEY; CDR2 reads SVGAGI. This CDR3 is built from 14 residues. Trimming removed 6 bases from V and 10 bases from J, with 16 bases in between.

The J gene is TRBJ1-2, the V gene TRBV5-4; possibly TRBD1 for D (5 bases). Deletions cut 10 bases from V and 5 bases from J, with 18 bases between. Germline CDR1 and CDR2: SGHNT and YYREEE (reference sequence). The CDR3 has 13 residues. For the CDR3, the DNA is TGTGCCGGTGCACGTGGGGCAGATTATGGCTACACCTTC. It specifies CAGARGADYGYTF.

This rearrangement joins TRBV5-8 to TRBJ2-3, with TRBD2 as a possible D gene (5 bases). This CDR3 region has 14 residues. Trimming removed 2 bases at V and 5 bases at J, with 12 bases between. The germline V gene has CDR1 SGHTS and CDR2 YDEGEE. Written as DNA, the CDR3 is TGTGCCAGCAGCTTTCGGGGTTTGGGAGATACGCAGTATTTT. Translation: CASSFRGLGDTQYF.

The CDR3 DNA reads TGTGCCAGCGGCCGGGGGGAGGGCTACGAGCAGTACTTC. Its protein is CASGRGEGYEQYF. The rearrangement links TRBV6-5 to TRBJ2-7, with TRBD2 matching 7 bases. CDR3 length: 13 residues. V was pared by 8 bases and J by 3 bases, with 7 bases of the junction left unmatched. Germline assignment: CDR1 MNHEY and CDR2 SVGAGI.

Details on this clone: The conserved phenylalanine or tryptophan is not found at the CDR3 terminus, so this likely reflects a read error. The chain carries TRBV19 and TRBJ2-4; 10 positions agree with TRBD2. The CDR3 runs to 14 residues. J was trimmed by 6 bases and V by 6 bases; bases with no gene match: 5. Germline lookup yields CDR1 LNHDA and CDR2 SQIVND (reference sequence). The CDR3 nucleotides read TGTGCCAGTAGGCGGGGACTAGCGCCAAACATTCAGTACCTC. It yields the protein CASRRGLAPNIQYL.

With respect to this clone: The junction departs from the called germline gene at one end, perhaps through a read error. The gene calls are TRBV25-1 and TRBJ1-2; 10 bases match TRBD1. This CDR3 has 15 residues. Germline lookup yields CDR1 MGHDK and CDR2 SYGVNS. The CDR3 here is CASSEGAHRDRGYIF. CDR3 nucleotide sequence: TGTGCCAGCAGTGAAGGGGCACATCGGGACAGGGGTTACATCTTC.

The rearrangement joins TRBV29-1 to TRBJ2-7; TRBD1 matches 9 bases. Trimming at V came to 6 bases and at J to 6 bases, leaving 9 bases not matched to a gene. Per germline, CDR1 SQVTM and CDR2 ANQGSEA. The CDR3 extends over 13 amino acids. The CDR3 loop is CSVAGTGRIEQYF. In DNA, the CDR3 is TGCAGCGTCGCGGGGACAGGGAGGATCGAGCAGTACTTC.

The rearrangement joins TRBV29-1 to TRBJ1-1, with TRBD1 matching over 7 bases. There are 12 residues in the CDR3. CDR1 is SQVTM and CDR2 is ANQGSEA in the germline V gene. V trimming: 6 bases; J trimming: 4 bases; junction bases outside the gene matches: 5. The CDR3, as DNA: TGCAGCGTCCAGGGGGTGAGCACTGAAGCTTTCTTT. It is translated as CSVQGVSTEAFF.

This chain connects TRBV7-9 to TRBJ2-7; 7 bases agree with TRBD1. The CDR3 runs 16 residues. The V gene end was trimmed by 4 bases and the J gene end by 2 bases; junction bases not matched to a gene: 11. Germline V gives CDR1 SEHNR, CDR2 FQNEAQ (reference sequence). This CDR3 reads CASSSGPGTDAYEQYF. In DNA form, the CDR3 reads TGTGCCAGCAGCTCTGGGCCCGGGACAGACGCCTACGAGCAGTACTTC.

In this sample, this clone turned up once. The chain uses TRBV5-8 and TRBJ2-7; tentatively, D is TRBD2 (6 bases). The CDR3 extends over 14 amino acids. Germline V gene sequence: CDR1 SGHTS, CDR2 YDEGEE. V was trimmed by 0 bases and J by 2 bases, leaving 9 bases between them. CDR3 nucleotide sequence: TGTGCCAGCAGCTTGGTGCGGGGCCCCTACGAGCAGTACTTC. Translation gives CASSLVRGPYEQYF.

The chain combines TRBV4-3 with TRBJ2-7; TRBD1 matches 7 bases. CDR3 length: 15 residues. Per germline, CDR1 LGHNA and CDR2 YSLEER. With V trimmed by 0 bases and J by 3 bases, 5 bases remained unmatched. CDR3 sequence reads: CASSQDLTGFYEQYF. CDR3 DNA sequence: TGCGCCAGCAGCCAAGATCTGACAGGGTTCTACGAGCAGTACTTC.